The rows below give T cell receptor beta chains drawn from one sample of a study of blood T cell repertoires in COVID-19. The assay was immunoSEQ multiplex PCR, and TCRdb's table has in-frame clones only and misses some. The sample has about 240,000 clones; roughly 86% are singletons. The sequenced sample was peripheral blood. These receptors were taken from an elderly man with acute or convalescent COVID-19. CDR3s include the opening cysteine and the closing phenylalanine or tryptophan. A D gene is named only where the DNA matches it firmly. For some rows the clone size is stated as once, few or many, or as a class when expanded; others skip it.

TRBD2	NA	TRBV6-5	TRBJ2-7	TGTGCCAGCAACCCTAGCGGGCAGGCGCGGGAGCAGTACTTC	CASNPSGQAREQYF
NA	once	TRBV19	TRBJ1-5	TGTGCCAGTAGTATAGATCTAGCAGCGGGGGCTGGTCAGCCCCAGCATTTT	CASSIDLAAGAGQPQHF
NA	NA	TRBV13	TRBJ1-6	TGTGCCAGCAGATCAAAGGGACATCCAAATTCACCCCTCCACTTT	CASRSKGHPNSPLHF
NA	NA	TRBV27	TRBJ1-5	TGTGCCAGCTGTCTGACGCCTCCAATGGGCTTAGGCAATCAGCCCCAGCATTTT	CASCLTPPMGLGNQPQHF
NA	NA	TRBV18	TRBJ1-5	TGTGCCAGCTCACGGACAGTAGGTAATCAGCCCCAGCATTTT	CASSRTVGNQPQHF
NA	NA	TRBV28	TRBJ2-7	TGTGCCAGCAGCAAAGGGGTTTTTCCCTACGAGCAGTACTTC	CASSKGVFPYEQYF
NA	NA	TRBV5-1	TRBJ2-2	TGCGCCAGCAGCTGGCAGAAAGCGAACACCGGGGAGCTGTTTTTT	CASSWQKANTGELFF
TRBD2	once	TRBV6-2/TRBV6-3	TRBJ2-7	TGTGCCAGCAGTCGCCAGGCCGGGGGACTAGCGGACGAGCAGTACTTC	CASSRQAGGLADEQYF
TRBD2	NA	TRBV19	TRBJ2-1	TGTGCCAGTAGCCTACTAGCGGGAGGGGGGGATGAGCAGTTCTTC	CASSLLAGGGDEQFF
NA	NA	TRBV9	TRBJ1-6	TGTGCCAGCAGCGCCAATCAGGGCGGGAGTTCACCCCTCCACTTT	CASSANQGGSSPLHF
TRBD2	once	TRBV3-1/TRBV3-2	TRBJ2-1	TGTGCCAGCGGGGGGGTTAATGAGCAGTTCTTC	CASGGVNEQFF
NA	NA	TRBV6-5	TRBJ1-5	TGTGCCAGCAGACACCGACAGGGCAATCAGCCCCAGCATTTT	CASRHRQGNQPQHF
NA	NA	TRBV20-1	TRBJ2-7	TGCAGTACCTCACAGGGCGACGAGCAGTACTTC	CSTSQGDEQYF
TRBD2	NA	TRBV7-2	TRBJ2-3	TGTGCCAGCAGCTTGACTAGCGGGGGGGAAACGCAGTATTTT	CASSLTSGGETQYF
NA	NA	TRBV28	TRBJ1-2	TGTGCCAGCAGTTTCGGAGTTCAGTATGGCTACACCTTC	CASSFGVQYGYTF
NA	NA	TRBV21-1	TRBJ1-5	TGTGCCAGCAGCAAAATCGGGACAGGGCGGCCCCAGCATTTT	CASSKIGTGRPQHF
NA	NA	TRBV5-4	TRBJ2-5	TGTGCCAGCAGCTTGGCGGGTGGGGAGACCCAGTACTTC	CASSLAGGETQYF
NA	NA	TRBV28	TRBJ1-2	TGTGCCAGCGGAGGAGGCGCCTATGGCTACACCTTC	CASGGGAYGYTF
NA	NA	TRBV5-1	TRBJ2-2	TGCGCCACCCAGGACAGTCCGAACACCGGGGAGCTGTTTTTT	CATQDSPNTGELFF
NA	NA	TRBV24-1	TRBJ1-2	TGTGCCACCAGTGATCCCCCAGGGGACTATGGCTACACCTTC	CATSDPPGDYGYTF